This paragraph reports one T cell receptor beta chain. Its antigen is as yet unknown. This entry comes from a study of cytotoxic CD8 clonotypes in ibrutinib-treated CLL. Study details: Samples averaged approximately 260,000 productive templates and around 91,000 productive rearrangements.

Deep sequencing aimed at 1 in 200,000 to 1 in 1 million T cells' resolution. Sequenced by immunoSEQ multiplex PCR; TCRdb stores in-frame clones only, minus some. The table includes nearly 300,000 clones, roughly three quarters detected once. Findings of the study overall: Sampling schedules were unmatched across sustained-remission and progressing patients.

Trimming at V came to 6 bases and at J to 4 bases, leaving 10 bases not matched to a gene. CDR3 size: 15 residues. Germline lookup yields CDR1 MNHEY and CDR2 SVGAGI. This clonotype was sampled from a human donor with chronic lymphocytic leukemia. The V call is TRBV6-5, the J call TRBJ1-1; 8 nucleotides agree with TRBD1. This specimen was PBMCs, taken at disease progression, from a patient treated with ibrutinib. The CDR3 region has the DNA TGTGCCAGCAGCCGACAGGGGCCCCAAGGCACTGAAGCTTTCTTT. This translates into CASSRQGPQGTEAFF.